The TCR beta chain under discussion was sequenced for a study of OX40 agonist ivuxolimab in advanced cancers. Turning to the study itself: Across the patients, intravenous ivuxolimab was delivered every 2 weeks at 0.01 to 10 mg/kg. A partial response was reached by three patients: one with hepatocellular carcinoma and two with cutaneous melanoma.

Note on this clone: Its antigen is currently unknown.

The CDR3 extends over 17 amino acids. J lost 7 bases, V lost 3 bases, and 13 bases had no gene match. Per germline, CDR1 SGHAT and CDR2 FQNNGV. Study results and caveats: Several nonresponders also turned out to have low normalized T-cell clonal expansion. Among T cells, CD8+ cells averaged more expanded clones than CD4+ cells.

Method: immunoSEQ multiplex PCR; TCRdb's copy keeps in-frame clones and lacks some. Among 76,000 or so clones listed, over 90% were seen once. This specimen consisted of CD4+ or CD8+ T cells sorted from blood, obtained in a trial of the OX40 agonist ivuxolimab. The rearrangement links TRBV11-2 to TRBJ2-2, with 8 bases that match TRBD1. The sequence was obtained from an adult with an advanced solid tumor such as melanoma, head and neck, liver or kidney cancer. CDR3 coding DNA: TGTGCCAGCAGCTTGGTCGTCAGCAGGGGGCCGAACGGGGAGCTGTTTTTT. It is translated as CASSLVVSRGPNGELFF.